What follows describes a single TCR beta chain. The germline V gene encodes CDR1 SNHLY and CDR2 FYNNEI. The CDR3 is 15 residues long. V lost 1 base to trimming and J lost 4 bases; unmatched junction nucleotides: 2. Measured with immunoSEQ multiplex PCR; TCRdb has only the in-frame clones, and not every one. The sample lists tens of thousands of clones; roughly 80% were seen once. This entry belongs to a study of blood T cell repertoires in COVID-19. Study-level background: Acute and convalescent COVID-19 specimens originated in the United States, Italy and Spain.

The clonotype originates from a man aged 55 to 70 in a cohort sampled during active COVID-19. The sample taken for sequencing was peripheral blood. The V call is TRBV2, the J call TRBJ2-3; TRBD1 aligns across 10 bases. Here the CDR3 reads CASSEGDRGADTQYF. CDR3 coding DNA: TGTGCCAGCAGTGAAGGGGACAGGGGCGCAGATACGCAGTATTTT. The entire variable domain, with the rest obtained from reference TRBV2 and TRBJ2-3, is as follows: EPEVTQTPSHQVTQMGQEVILRCVPISNHLYFYWYRQILGQKVEFLVSFYNNEISEKSEIFDDQFSVERPDGSNFTLKIRSTKLEDSAMYFCASSEGDRGADTQYFGPGTRLTVL.